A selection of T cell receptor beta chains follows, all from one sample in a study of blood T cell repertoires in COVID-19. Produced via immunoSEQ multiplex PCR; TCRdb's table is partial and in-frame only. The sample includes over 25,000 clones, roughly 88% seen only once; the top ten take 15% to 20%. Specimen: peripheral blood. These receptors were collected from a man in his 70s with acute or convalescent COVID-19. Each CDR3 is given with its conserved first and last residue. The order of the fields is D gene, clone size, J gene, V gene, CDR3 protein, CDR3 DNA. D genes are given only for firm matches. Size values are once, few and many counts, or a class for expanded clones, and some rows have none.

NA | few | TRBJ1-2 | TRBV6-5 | CASSYSTGGIYGYTF | TGTGCCAGCAGTTACTCGACCGGCGGAATCTATGGCTACACCTTC
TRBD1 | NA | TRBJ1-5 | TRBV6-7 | CAGQGGNQPQHF | TGTGCCGGACAGGGTGGCAATCAGCCCCAGCATTTT
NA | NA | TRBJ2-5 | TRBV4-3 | CASSQDKAAWETQYF | TGCGCCAGCAGCCAAGATAAGGCGGCCTGGGAGACCCAGTACTTC
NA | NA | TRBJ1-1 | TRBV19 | CASSFPRGGGTEAFF | TGTGCCAGTAGTTTTCCCAGGGGAGGGGGAACTGAAGCTTTCTTT
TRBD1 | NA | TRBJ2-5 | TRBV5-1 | CASSFTGGQPGETQYF | TGCGCCAGCAGTTTTACAGGGGGCCAACCCGGGGAGACCCAGTACTTC
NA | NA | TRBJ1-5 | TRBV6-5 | CASSRVTGENQPQHF | TGTGCCAGCAGTCGCGTGACTGGAGAGAATCAGCCCCAGCATTTT
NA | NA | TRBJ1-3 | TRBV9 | CASSVGQGSRTGNTIYF | TGTGCCAGCAGCGTAGGGCAGGGGAGTAGAACTGGAAACACCATATATTTT
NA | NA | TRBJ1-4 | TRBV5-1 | CASSSQGAEEKLFF | TGCGCCAGCAGCTCCCAAGGTGCGGAGGAAAAACTGTTTTTT
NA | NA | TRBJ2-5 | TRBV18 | CASSPPPGANAETQYF | TGTGCCAGCTCACCACCACCAGGGGCCAACGCGGAGACCCAGTACTTC
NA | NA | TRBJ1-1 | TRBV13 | CASSLNPLLNTEAFF | TGTGCCAGCAGCTTAAATCCGCTACTGAACACTGAAGCTTTCTTT
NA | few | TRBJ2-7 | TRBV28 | CASSSGGQTLEQYF | TGTGCCAGCAGCTCCGGGGGACAGACTCTGGAGCAGTACTTC
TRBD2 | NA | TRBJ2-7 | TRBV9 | CATPGGVSSYEQYF | TGTGCCACCCCGGGGGGGGTGAGCTCCTACGAGCAGTACTTC
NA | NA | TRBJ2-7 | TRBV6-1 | CASSEGPRAYEQYF | TGTGCCAGCAGTGAAGGGCCCAGGGCCTACGAGCAGTACTTC
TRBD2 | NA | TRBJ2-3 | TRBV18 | CASSRSSSGITDTQYF | TGTGCCAGCTCACGGTCGTCTAGCGGCATCACAGATACGCAGTATTTT
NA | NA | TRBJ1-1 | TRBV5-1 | CASSPGVAGPGTEAFF | TGCGCCAGCAGCCCAGGCGTAGCGGGCCCGGGGACTGAAGCTTTCTTT
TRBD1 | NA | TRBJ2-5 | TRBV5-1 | CASSIGQGEETQYF | TGCGCCAGCAGCATTGGACAGGGGGAAGAGACCCAGTACTTC
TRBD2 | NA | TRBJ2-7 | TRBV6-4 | CASRLAGGYNMSYEQYF | TGTGCCAGCAGATTAGCGGGAGGATACAATATGTCCTACGAGCAGTACTTC
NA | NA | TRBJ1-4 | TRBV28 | CASTLRDRGEKLFF | TGTGCCAGCACCCTTAGAGATAGGGGTGAAAAACTGTTTTTT
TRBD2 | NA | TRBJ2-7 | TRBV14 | CASSQGLADLYEQYF | TGTGCCAGCAGCCAAGGACTAGCGGACCTCTACGAGCAGTACTTC
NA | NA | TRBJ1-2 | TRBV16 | CASSQWTQGRYGYTF | TGTGCCAGCAGCCAATGGACGCAGGGGAGATATGGCTACACCTTC
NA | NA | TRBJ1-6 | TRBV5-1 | CASSTVAQGSNSPLHF | TGCGCCAGCAGCACGGTTGCTCAGGGTTCGAATTCACCCCTCCACTTT
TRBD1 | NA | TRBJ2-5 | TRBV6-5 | CASSYRDRVETQYF | TGTGCCAGCAGTTACCGGGACAGGGTGGAGACCCAGTACTTC
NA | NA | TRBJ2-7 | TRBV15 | CATSSGRYEQYF | TGTGCCACCAGCAGTGGGCGCTACGAGCAGTACTTC
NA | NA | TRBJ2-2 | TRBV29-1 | CSVDPGLSSNTGELFF | TGCAGCGTGGATCCGGGACTCTCTTCAAACACCGGGGAGCTGTTTTTT
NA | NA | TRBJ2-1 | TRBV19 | CAVADSSYNEQFF | TGTGCTGTAGCGGATAGCTCCTACAATGAGCAGTTCTTC
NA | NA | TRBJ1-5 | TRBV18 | CASSTGWSNQPQHF | TGTGCCAGCTCAACAGGGTGGAGCAATCAGCCCCAGCATTTT
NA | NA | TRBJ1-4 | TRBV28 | CASYDRPGEKLFF | TGTGCCAGCTATGACAGGCCGGGTGAAAAACTGTTTTTT